This T cell receptor beta chain is drawn from a study of OX40 agonist ivuxolimab in advanced cancers. On the study more broadly: Patients received the agonistic anti-OX40 (CD134) antibody ivuxolimab.

This clone has just one count. Its antigen remains unknown. Here immunoSEQ multiplex PCR was the method, and the copy in TCRdb shows in-frame clones only, minus some. The data contain fewer than 35,000 clones, 81% of them singletons. Whole-study findings and limits: Average numbers of expanded clones were greater in CD8+ T cells than in CD4+.

Germline CDR1 is MNHNY and CDR2 is SVGAGI (reference sequence). Trimming left V 5 bases short and J 8 bases short, with 12 bases between. This CDR3 has 12 residues. This chain joins TRBV6-6 and TRBJ1-2, with D uncertain. This sequence was found in an adult with an advanced solid tumor such as melanoma, head and neck, liver or kidney cancer. Sequencing used CD4+ or CD8+ T cells sorted from blood, obtained in a trial of the OX40 agonist ivuxolimab. CDR3 sequence reads: CASSPGISGYTF. CDR3 sequence (DNA): TGTGCCAGCAGTCCAGGCATCTCCGGCTACACCTTC.